A selection of T cell receptor beta chains follows, all from one sample in a study of shared clonotypes between healthy human individuals. Sequencing used immunoSEQ multiplex PCR; TCRdb keeps in-frame clones, though not all of them. The sample lists roughly 2.5 million clones, around nine tenths seen once, with under 0.15% in the top ten. The specimen was naive CD4+ T cells sorted from blood. All receptors derive from a man between 18 and 35 years old in good health. The CDR3 runs from the conserved cysteine through the conserved F or W. The order of the fields is D gene, CDR3 length, clone size, J gene, V gene, CDR3 protein, CDR3 DNA. D genes are given only for firm matches. A row's size may be missing; if present it is once, few, many or a size class.

D gene: TRBD1
CDR3 length: 13
clone size: .
J gene: TRBJ1-2
V gene: TRBV19
CDR3 protein: CASSLDRDYGYTF
CDR3 DNA: TGTGCCAGTAGTTTGGACAGGGACTATGGCTACACCTTC

D gene: .
CDR3 length: 17
clone size: .
J gene: TRBJ2-1
V gene: TRBV27
CDR3 protein: CASSLPSGLKSYNEQFF
CDR3 DNA: TGTGCCAGCAGCCTCCCCAGCGGGCTCAAATCTTACAATGAGCAGTTCTTC

D gene: .
CDR3 length: 14
clone size: .
J gene: TRBJ2-5
V gene: TRBV2
CDR3 protein: CASSDWTVQETQYF
CDR3 DNA: TGTGCCAGCAGTGATTGGACAGTCCAAGAGACCCAGTACTTC

D gene: TRBD2
CDR3 length: 14
clone size: .
J gene: TRBJ2-3
V gene: TRBV30
CDR3 protein: CAWRTSGGTDTQYF
CDR3 DNA: TGTGCCTGGAGGACTAGCGGGGGCACAGATACGCAGTATTTT

D gene: .
CDR3 length: 16
clone size: .
J gene: TRBJ1-1
V gene: TRBV19
CDR3 protein: CASSIRGSQTEFKAFF
CDR3 DNA: TGTGCCAGTAGTATAAGGGGTAGTCAGACAGAATTTAAAGCTTTCTTT

D gene: .
CDR3 length: 14
clone size: .
J gene: TRBJ1-5
V gene: TRBV29-1
CDR3 protein: CSIRVGHSNQPQHF
CDR3 DNA: TGCAGCATTCGAGTGGGACATAGCAATCAGCCCCAGCATTTT

D gene: .
CDR3 length: 13
clone size: .
J gene: TRBJ2-2
V gene: TRBV6-8
CDR3 protein: CASESRGPGELFF
CDR3 DNA: TGTGCCAGCGAAAGCCGGGGGCCAGGGGAGCTGTTTTTT

D gene: .
CDR3 length: 14
clone size: .
J gene: TRBJ1-4
V gene: TRBV19
CDR3 protein: CASSIPRFNEKLFF
CDR3 DNA: TGTGCCAGTAGTATCCCCAGGTTTAATGAAAAACTGTTTTTT

D gene: .
CDR3 length: 14
clone size: .
J gene: TRBJ2-5
V gene: TRBV19
CDR3 protein: CASSNPWTEETQYF
CDR3 DNA: TGTGCCAGTAGTAACCCCTGGACAGAAGAGACCCAGTACTTC

D gene: .
CDR3 length: 12
clone size: few
J gene: TRBJ1-1
V gene: TRBV29-1
CDR3 protein: CSVYSGNTEAFF
CDR3 DNA: TGCAGCGTTTATTCGGGAAACACTGAAGCTTTCTTT

D gene: TRBD1
CDR3 length: 13
clone size: .
J gene: TRBJ1-1
V gene: TRBV11-3
CDR3 protein: CASSGRPGGDAFF
CDR3 DNA: TGTGCCAGCAGCGGCAGGCCAGGGGGCGACGCTTTCTTT

D gene: .
CDR3 length: 14
clone size: .
J gene: TRBJ2-5
V gene: TRBV6-5
CDR3 protein: CASSYLGLQETQYF
CDR3 DNA: TGTGCCAGCAGTTACTTGGGACTGCAAGAGACCCAGTACTTC

D gene: .
CDR3 length: 17
clone size: few
J gene: TRBJ1-6
V gene: TRBV7-9
CDR3 protein: CASSLAYPGQTHSPLHF
CDR3 DNA: TGTGCCAGCAGCTTAGCGTACCCGGGACAAACACATTCACCCCTCCACTTT

D gene: TRBD1
CDR3 length: 16
clone size: .
J gene: TRBJ2-1
V gene: TRBV5-1
CDR3 protein: CASSPGGTGTGNEQFF
CDR3 DNA: TGCGCCAGCAGCCCTGGTGGGACAGGGACGGGCAATGAGCAGTTCTTC

D gene: .
CDR3 length: 14
clone size: .
J gene: TRBJ2-5
V gene: TRBV7-6
CDR3 protein: CASSPPVNSETQYF
CDR3 DNA: TGTGCCAGCAGCCCCCCGGTTAACTCAGAGACCCAGTACTTC

D gene: .
CDR3 length: 13
clone size: .
J gene: TRBJ2-7
V gene: TRBV11-2
CDR3 protein: CASSLYTTYEQYF
CDR3 DNA: TGTGCCAGCAGCTTGTACACCACCTACGAGCAGTACTTC

D gene: TRBD1
CDR3 length: 14
clone size: once
J gene: TRBJ2-7
V gene: TRBV10-3
CDR3 protein: CATRGTGHNYEQYF
CDR3 DNA: TGTGCCACCCGCGGGACAGGACACAATTACGAGCAGTACTTC

D gene: TRBD2
CDR3 length: 16
clone size: .
J gene: TRBJ2-5
V gene: TRBV28
CDR3 protein: CASSRAGLGGPETQYF
CDR3 DNA: TGTGCCAGCAGTCGGGCGGGACTAGGGGGGCCAGAGACCCAGTACTTC

D gene: .
CDR3 length: 12
clone size: .
J gene: TRBJ1-2
V gene: TRBV5-1
CDR3 protein: CASSLDRYGYTF
CDR3 DNA: TGCGCCAGCAGCTTGGATCGGTATGGCTACACCTTC

D gene: .
CDR3 length: 15
clone size: .
J gene: TRBJ1-2
V gene: TRBV7-9
CDR3 protein: CASSSRTDLNYGYTF
CDR3 DNA: TGTGCCAGCAGCTCGAGGACAGACTTGAACTATGGCTACACCTTC

D gene: TRBD2
CDR3 length: 18
clone size: .
J gene: TRBJ2-3
V gene: TRBV5-1
CDR3 protein: CASSITSGGALGPDTQYF
CDR3 DNA: TGCGCCAGCAGCATCACTAGCGGGGGGGCCTTGGGCCCAGATACGCAGTATTTT

D gene: .
CDR3 length: 12
clone size: .
J gene: TRBJ2-5
V gene: TRBV7-2
CDR3 protein: CASSASQETQYF
CDR3 DNA: TGTGCCAGCAGCGCAAGCCAAGAGACCCAGTACTTC

D gene: .
CDR3 length: 15
clone size: .
J gene: TRBJ2-3
V gene: TRBV30
CDR3 protein: CAWTRGGWGGDTQYF
CDR3 DNA: TGTGCCTGGACAAGGGGGGGCTGGGGAGGAGATACGCAGTATTTT

D gene: .
CDR3 length: 15
clone size: .
J gene: TRBJ2-2
V gene: TRBV6-1
CDR3 protein: CASSEQGSNTGELFF
CDR3 DNA: TGTGCCAGCAGTGAACAGGGGTCCAACACCGGGGAGCTGTTTTTT

D gene: .
CDR3 length: 13
clone size: .
J gene: TRBJ2-7
V gene: TRBV25-1
CDR3 protein: CASSVYGTYEQYF
CDR3 DNA: TGTGCCAGCAGTGTATACGGGACCTACGAGCAGTACTTC

D gene: .
CDR3 length: 15
clone size: .
J gene: TRBJ1-5
V gene: TRBV9
CDR3 protein: CASSSTGSGNQPQHF
CDR3 DNA: TGTGCCAGCAGCTCAACCGGGAGTGGCAATCAGCCCCAGCATTTT

D gene: .
CDR3 length: 14
clone size: .
J gene: TRBJ1-4
V gene: TRBV6-1
CDR3 protein: CASTGTSTNEKLFF
CDR3 DNA: TGTGCCAGCACCGGGACTTCAACTAATGAAAAACTGTTTTTT

D gene: .
CDR3 length: 15
clone size: .
J gene: TRBJ2-6
V gene: TRBV5-1
CDR3 protein: CASSLPPSGANVLTF
CDR3 DNA: TGCGCCAGCAGCTTACCGCCCTCTGGGGCCAACGTCCTGACTTTC

D gene: TRBD2
CDR3 length: 15
clone size: .
J gene: TRBJ2-1
V gene: TRBV7-2
CDR3 protein: CASSLAVAGVREQFF
CDR3 DNA: TGTGCCAGCAGCTTAGCCGTAGCGGGAGTACGTGAGCAGTTCTTC

D gene: .
CDR3 length: 15
clone size: .
J gene: TRBJ1-6
V gene: TRBV6-5
CDR3 protein: CASSYSRGVNSPLHF
CDR3 DNA: TGTGCCAGCAGTTACTCGAGAGGGGTTAATTCACCCCTCCACTTT

D gene: .
CDR3 length: 14
clone size: .
J gene: TRBJ1-2
V gene: TRBV7-9
CDR3 protein: CASSLGQHNYGYTF
CDR3 DNA: TGTGCCAGCAGCTTGGGGCAGCATAACTATGGCTACACCTTC

D gene: TRBD1
CDR3 length: 15
clone size: once
J gene: TRBJ2-7
V gene: TRBV5-1
CDR3 protein: CASRSGTGSSYEQYF
CDR3 DNA: TGCGCCAGCAGGTCCGGGACAGGGAGCTCCTACGAGCAGTACTTC

D gene: .
CDR3 length: 14
clone size: .
J gene: TRBJ1-5
V gene: TRBV19
CDR3 protein: CASSILVAGQPQHF
CDR3 DNA: TGTGCCAGTAGTATTTTGGTTGCGGGTCAGCCCCAGCATTTT

D gene: .
CDR3 length: 15
clone size: .
J gene: TRBJ2-2
V gene: TRBV4-3
CDR3 protein: CASSQAAPSTGELFF
CDR3 DNA: TGCGCCAGCAGCCAAGCCGCACCCAGCACCGGGGAGCTGTTTTTT

D gene: .
CDR3 length: 18
clone size: once
J gene: TRBJ2-1
V gene: TRBV21-1
CDR3 protein: CASSKVVAREGPYNEQFF
CDR3 DNA: TGTGCCAGCAGCAAAGTGGTGGCGCGGGAGGGCCCCTACAATGAGCAGTTCTTC

D gene: .
CDR3 length: 14
clone size: .
J gene: TRBJ1-1
V gene: TRBV18
CDR3 protein: CASSPPNRDTEAFF
CDR3 DNA: TGTGCCAGCTCACCCCCCAACAGGGACACTGAAGCTTTCTTT

D gene: .
CDR3 length: 14
clone size: .
J gene: TRBJ1-1
V gene: TRBV18
CDR3 protein: CASSPLTGATEAFF
CDR3 DNA: TGTGCCAGCTCCCCTTTGACAGGAGCAACTGAAGCTTTCTTT

D gene: .
CDR3 length: 16
clone size: once
J gene: TRBJ1-1
V gene: TRBV5-6
CDR3 protein: CASSLVGGGVNTEAFF
CDR3 DNA: TGTGCCAGCAGCTTGGTGGGGGGTGGTGTGAACACTGAAGCTTTCTTT

D gene: .
CDR3 length: 15
clone size: .
J gene: TRBJ2-7
V gene: TRBV28
CDR3 protein: CASRGQGVNLREQYF
CDR3 DNA: TGTGCCAGCAGGGGGCAGGGAGTAAATCTACGAGAGCAGTACTTC

D gene: .
CDR3 length: 11
clone size: .
J gene: TRBJ2-5
V gene: TRBV19
CDR3 protein: CASRREETQYF
CDR3 DNA: TGTGCCAGTAGGAGGGAAGAGACCCAGTACTTC

D gene: TRBD1
CDR3 length: 14
clone size: once
J gene: TRBJ1-1
V gene: TRBV7-8
CDR3 protein: CASSSRQGEGEAFF
CDR3 DNA: TGTGCCAGCAGCTCCAGACAGGGGGAAGGTGAAGCTTTCTTT